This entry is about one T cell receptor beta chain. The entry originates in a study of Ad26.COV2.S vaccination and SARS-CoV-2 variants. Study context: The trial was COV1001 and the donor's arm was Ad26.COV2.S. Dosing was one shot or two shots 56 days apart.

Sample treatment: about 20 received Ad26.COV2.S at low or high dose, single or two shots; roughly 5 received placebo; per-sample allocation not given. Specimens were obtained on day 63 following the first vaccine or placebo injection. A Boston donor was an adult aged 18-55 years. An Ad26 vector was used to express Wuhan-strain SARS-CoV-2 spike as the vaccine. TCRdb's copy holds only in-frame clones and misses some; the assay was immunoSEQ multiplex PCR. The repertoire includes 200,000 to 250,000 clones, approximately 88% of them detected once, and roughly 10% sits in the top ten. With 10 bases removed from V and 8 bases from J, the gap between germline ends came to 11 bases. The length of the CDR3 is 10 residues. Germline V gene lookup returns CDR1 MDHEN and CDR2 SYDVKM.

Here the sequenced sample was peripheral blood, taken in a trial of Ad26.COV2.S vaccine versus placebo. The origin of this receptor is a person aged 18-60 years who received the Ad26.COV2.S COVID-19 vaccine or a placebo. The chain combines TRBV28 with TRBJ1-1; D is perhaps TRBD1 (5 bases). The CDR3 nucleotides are TGTGCCACCAGGGATATGGAAGCTTTCTTT. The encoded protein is CATRDMEAFF.